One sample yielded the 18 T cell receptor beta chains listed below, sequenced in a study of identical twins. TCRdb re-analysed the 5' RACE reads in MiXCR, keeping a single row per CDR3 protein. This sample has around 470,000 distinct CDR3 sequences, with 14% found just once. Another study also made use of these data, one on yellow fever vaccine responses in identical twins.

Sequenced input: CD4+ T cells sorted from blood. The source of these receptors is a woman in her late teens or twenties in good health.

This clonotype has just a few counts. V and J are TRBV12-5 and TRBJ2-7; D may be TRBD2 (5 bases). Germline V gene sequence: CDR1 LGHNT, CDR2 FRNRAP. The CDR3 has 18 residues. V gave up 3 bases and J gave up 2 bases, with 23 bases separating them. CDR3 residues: CASGFAPRGGRGPYEQYF. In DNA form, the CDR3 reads TGTGCTAGTGGTTTTGCCCCCCGTGGTGGGAGAGGCCCCTACGAGCAGTACTTC.

The CDR3 sequence is CASNFGLAGGNEQFF. CDR3 DNA: TGCGCCAGCAACTTTGGACTAGCGGGAGGGAATGAGCAGTTCTTC. The chain has TRBV5-1 and TRBJ2-1, with TRBD2 matching over 15 bases. The germline CDR1 and CDR2 sequences are SGHRS and YFSETQ. This CDR3 has 15 amino acids. After removal of 6 bases from V and 7 bases from J, the junction contained 5 bases not matched to a gene. The whole variable domain, remainder taken from reference TRBV5-1 and TRBJ2-1, is KAGVTQTPRYLIKTRGQQVTLSCSPISGHRSVSWYQQTPGQGLQFLFEYFSETQRNKGNFPGRFSGRQFSNSRSEMNVSTLELGDSALYLCASNFGLAGGNEQFFGPGTRLTVL.

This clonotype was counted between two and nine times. In DNA form, the CDR3 reads TGTGCCAGCAGTAAGGGGGCGTTGTATTCACCCCTCCACTTT. Translation gives CASSKGALYSPLHF. The V gene is TRBV6-1, the J gene TRBJ1-6, with 7 bases matching TRBD1. CDR1 is MNHNS, CDR2 SASEGT, per germline. The CDR3 is made up of 14 amino acids. J gave up 8 bases and V 5 bases, and 6 bases lay outside the gene matches.

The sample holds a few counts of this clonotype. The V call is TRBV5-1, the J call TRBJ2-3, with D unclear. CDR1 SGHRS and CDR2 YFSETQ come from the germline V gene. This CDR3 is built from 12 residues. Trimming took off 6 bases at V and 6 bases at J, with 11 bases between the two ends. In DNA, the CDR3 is TGCGCCAGCACCCTCCCTGCGGATACGCAGTATTTT. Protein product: CASTLPADTQYF.

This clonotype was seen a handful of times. CDR3 in DNA: TGTGCCAGCAGTTTATGGGGCCATGGCTACACCTTC. Amino acids: CASSLWGHGYTF. The chain links TRBV27 to TRBJ1-2; possibly TRBD1 for D (5 bases). Trimming removed 1 base from V and 6 bases from J, with 6 bases in between. The germline gives CDR1 MNHEY, CDR2 SMNVEV (reference sequence). CDR3 length equals 12 residues.

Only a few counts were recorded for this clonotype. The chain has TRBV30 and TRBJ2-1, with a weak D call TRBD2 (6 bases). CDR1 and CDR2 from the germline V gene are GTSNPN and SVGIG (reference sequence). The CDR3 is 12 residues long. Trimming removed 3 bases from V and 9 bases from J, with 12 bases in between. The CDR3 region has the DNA TGTGCCTGGAGCCCCCCGGGAGTTGAGCAGTTCTTC. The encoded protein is CAWSPPGVEQFF. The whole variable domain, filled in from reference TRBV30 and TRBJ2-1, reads SQTIHQWPATLVQPVGSPLSLECTVEGTSNPNLYWYRQAAGRGLQLLFYSVGIGQISSEVPQNLSASRPQDRQFILSSKKLLLSDSGFYLCAWSPPGVEQFFGPGTRLTVL.

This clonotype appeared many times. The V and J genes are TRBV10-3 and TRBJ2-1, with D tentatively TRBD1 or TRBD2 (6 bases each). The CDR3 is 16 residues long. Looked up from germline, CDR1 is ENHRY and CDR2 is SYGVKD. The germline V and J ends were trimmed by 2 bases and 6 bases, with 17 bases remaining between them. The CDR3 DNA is TGTGCCATCAGTGAGGAAGGGGGAGGAGGCGGCAATGAGCAGTTCTTC. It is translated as CAISEEGGGGGNEQFF.

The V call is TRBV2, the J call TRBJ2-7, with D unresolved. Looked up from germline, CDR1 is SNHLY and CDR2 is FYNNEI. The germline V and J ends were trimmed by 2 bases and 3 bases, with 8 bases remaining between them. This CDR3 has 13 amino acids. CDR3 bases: TGTGCCAGCAGTGAATCAGGTTTCTACGAGCAGTACTTC. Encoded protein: CASSESGFYEQYF.

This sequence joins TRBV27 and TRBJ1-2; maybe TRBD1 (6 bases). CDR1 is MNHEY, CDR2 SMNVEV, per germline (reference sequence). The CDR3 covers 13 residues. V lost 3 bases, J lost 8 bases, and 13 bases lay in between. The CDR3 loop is CASSLNGGRGYTF. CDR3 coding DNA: TGTGCCAGCAGTTTGAACGGGGGGCGAGGCTACACCTTC.

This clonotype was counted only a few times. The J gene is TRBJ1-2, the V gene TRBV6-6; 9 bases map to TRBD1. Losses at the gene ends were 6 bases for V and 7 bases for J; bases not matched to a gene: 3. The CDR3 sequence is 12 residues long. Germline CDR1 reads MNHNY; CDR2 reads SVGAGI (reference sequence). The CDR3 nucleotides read TGTGCCAGCAGACTGGGACAGGGTGGCTACACCTTC. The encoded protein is CASRLGQGGYTF.

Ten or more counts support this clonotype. The CDR3: CASSQARGTGSHYGYTF. CDR3 DNA sequence: TGTGCCAGCAGCCAAGCCAGGGGGACAGGGAGTCACTATGGCTACACCTTC. The chain joins TRBV4-2 to TRBJ1-2, with 9 nucleotides matching TRBD1. V lost 1 base and J lost 3; bases outside the gene matches: 9. CDR1 and CDR2 from the germline V gene are LGHNA and YNFKEQ. There are 17 residues in the CDR3.

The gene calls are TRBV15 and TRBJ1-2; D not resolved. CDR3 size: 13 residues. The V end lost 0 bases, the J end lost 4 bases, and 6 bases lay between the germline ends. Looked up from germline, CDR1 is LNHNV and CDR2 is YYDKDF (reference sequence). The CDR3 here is CATSREASYGYTF. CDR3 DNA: TGTGCCACCAGCAGAGAAGCGAGCTATGGCTACACCTTC.

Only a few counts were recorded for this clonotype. For the CDR3, the DNA is TGTGCCAGCAGCGGGAGCGGGAGGCAACAAGAGACCCAGTACTTC. It translates to CASSGSGRQQETQYF. This chain joins TRBV9 and TRBJ2-5, with 9 bases lining up with TRBD2. The V gene's germline CDR1 is SGDLS and CDR2 YYNGEE. The ends lost 3 bases at V and 2 bases at J; junction bases unmatched: 5. This CDR3 is built from 15 residues.

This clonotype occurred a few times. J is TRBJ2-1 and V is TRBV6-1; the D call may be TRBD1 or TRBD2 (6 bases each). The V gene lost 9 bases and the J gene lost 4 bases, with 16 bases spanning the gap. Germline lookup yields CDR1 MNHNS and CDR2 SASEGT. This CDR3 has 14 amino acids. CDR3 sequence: CASSRGPLYNEQFF. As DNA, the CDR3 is TGTGCCAGTAGCCGGGGGCCCCTATACAATGAGCAGTTCTTC.

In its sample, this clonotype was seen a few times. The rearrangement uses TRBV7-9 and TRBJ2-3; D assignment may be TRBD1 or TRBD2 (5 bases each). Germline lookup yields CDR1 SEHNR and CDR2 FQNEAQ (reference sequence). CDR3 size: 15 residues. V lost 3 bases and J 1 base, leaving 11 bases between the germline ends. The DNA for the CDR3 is TGTGCCAGCAGCTTGGGGGACGGGGGCACAGATACGCAGTATTTT. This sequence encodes CASSLGDGGTDTQYF.

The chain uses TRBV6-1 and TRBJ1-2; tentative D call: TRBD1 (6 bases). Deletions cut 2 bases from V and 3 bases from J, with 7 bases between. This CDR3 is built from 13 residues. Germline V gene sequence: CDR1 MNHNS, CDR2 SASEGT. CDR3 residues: CASSEYRDYGYTF. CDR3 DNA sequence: TGTGCCAGCAGTGAATACAGGGACTATGGCTACACCTTC.

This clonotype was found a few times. Here the CDR3 reads CASSGGQTNTDTQYF. The CDR3 nucleotides read TGTGCCAGCAGTGGGGGACAGACAAACACAGATACGCAGTATTTT. The chain uses TRBV6-1 and TRBJ2-3; 7 bases agree with TRBD1. Looked up from germline, CDR1 is MNHNS and CDR2 is SASEGT. The CDR3 is 15 amino acids. V lost 4 bases and J lost 2; bases outside the gene matches: 6.

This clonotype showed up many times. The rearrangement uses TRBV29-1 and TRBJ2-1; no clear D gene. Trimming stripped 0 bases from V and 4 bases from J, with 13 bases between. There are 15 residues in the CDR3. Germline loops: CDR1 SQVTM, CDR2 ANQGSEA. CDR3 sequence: CSVEDLFKIYNEQFF. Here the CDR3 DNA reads TGCAGCGTTGAAGATCTTTTTAAAATATACAATGAGCAGTTCTTC.